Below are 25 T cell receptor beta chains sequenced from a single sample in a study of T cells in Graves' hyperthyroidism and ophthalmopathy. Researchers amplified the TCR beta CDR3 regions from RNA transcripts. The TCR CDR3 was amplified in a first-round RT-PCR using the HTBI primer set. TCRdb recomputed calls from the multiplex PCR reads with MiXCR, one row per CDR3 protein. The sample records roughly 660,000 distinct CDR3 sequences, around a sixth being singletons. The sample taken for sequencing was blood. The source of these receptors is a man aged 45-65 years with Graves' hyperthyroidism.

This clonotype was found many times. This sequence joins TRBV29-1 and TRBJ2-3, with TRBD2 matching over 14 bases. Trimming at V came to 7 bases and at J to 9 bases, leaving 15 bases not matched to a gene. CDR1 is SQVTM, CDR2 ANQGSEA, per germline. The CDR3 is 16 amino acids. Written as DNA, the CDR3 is TGCAGCGCCGAAGTGGGACTAGCGGGAGTAGAAGACACGCAGTATTTT. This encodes CSAEVGLAGVEDTQYF.

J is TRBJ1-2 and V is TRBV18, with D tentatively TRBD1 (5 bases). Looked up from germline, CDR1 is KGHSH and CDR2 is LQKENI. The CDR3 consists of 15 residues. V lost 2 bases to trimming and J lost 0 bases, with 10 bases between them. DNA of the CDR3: TGTGCCAGCTCACCAGGCGGGGCATCTAACTATGGCTACACCTTC. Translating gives CASSPGGASNYGYTF.

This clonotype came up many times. The CDR3 nucleotides are TGTGCCAGCAGTGAATCGAACAACCCCGGCTCTTCTGGGGCCAACGTCCTGACTTTC. It yields the protein CASSESNNPGSSGANVLTF. V gene TRBV2 combines with J gene TRBJ2-6; D uncertain. The V and J ends lost 2 bases and 1 base respectively, with 18 bases between them. The germline gives CDR1 SNHLY, CDR2 FYNNEI. The CDR3 has 19 residues. The variable domain in full, with the rest retrieved from reference TRBV2 and TRBJ2-6, is EPEVTQTPSHQVTQMGQEVILRCVPISNHLYFYWYRQILGQKVEFLVSFYNNEISEKSEIFDDQFSVERPDGSNFTLKIRSTKLEDSAMYFCASSESNNPGSSGANVLTFGAGSRLTVL.

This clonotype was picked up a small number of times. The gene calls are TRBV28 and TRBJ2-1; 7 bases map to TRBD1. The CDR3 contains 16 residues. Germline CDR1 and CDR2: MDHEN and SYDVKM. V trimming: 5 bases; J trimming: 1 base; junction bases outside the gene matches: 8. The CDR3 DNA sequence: TGTGCCAGCAGTGCATACGGGACAGCGTCCTACAATGAGCAGTTCTTC. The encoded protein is CASSAYGTASYNEQFF. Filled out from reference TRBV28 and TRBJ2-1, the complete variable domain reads DVKVTQSSRYLVKRTGEKVFLECVQDMDHENMFWYRQDPGLGLRLIYFSYDVKMKEKGDIPEGYSVSREKKERFSLILESASTNQTSMYLCASSAYGTASYNEQFFGPGTRLTVL.

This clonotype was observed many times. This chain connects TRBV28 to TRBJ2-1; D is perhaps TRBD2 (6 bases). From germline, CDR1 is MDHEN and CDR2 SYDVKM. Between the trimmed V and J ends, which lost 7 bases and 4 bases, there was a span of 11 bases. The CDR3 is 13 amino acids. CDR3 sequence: CASTLGGYNEQFF. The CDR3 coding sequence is TGTGCCAGCACCTTAGGAGGGTACAATGAGCAGTTCTTC.

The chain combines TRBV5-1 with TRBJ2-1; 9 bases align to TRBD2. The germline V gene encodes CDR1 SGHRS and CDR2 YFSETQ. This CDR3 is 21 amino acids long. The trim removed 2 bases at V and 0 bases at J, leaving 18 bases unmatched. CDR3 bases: TGCGCCAGCAGCTTACCAAATGGCCGTAGGACTAGCGAGTCCTCCTACAATGAGCAGTTCTTC. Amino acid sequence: CASSLPNGRRTSESSYNEQFF. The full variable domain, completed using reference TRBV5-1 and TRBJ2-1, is KAGVTQTPRYLIKTRGQQVTLSCSPISGHRSVSWYQQTPGQGLQFLFEYFSETQRNKGNFPGRFSGRQFSNSRSEMNVSTLELGDSALYLCASSLPNGRRTSESSYNEQFFGPGTRLTVL.

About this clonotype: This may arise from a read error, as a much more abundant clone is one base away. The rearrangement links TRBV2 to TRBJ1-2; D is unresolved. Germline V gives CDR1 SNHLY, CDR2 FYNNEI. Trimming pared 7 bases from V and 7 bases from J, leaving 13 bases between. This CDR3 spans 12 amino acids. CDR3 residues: CASTLEFSGYTF. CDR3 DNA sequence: TGTGCCAGCACCCTAGAGTTTTCTGGCTACACCTTC.

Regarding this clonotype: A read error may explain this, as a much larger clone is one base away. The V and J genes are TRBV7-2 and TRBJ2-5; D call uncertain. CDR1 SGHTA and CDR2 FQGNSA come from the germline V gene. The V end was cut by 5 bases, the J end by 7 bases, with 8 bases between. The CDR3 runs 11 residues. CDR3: CASSVLGTQYF. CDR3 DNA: TGTGCCAGCAGCGTGCTAGGGACCCAGTACTTC.

The DNA for the CDR3 is TGTGCCAGTAGTATAGGACTAGGTCCCTACAATGAGCAGTTCTTC. Protein sequence: CASSIGLGPYNEQFF. V gene TRBV19 combines with J gene TRBJ2-1, with a tentative D call TRBD2 (6 bases). CDR1 and CDR2 from the germline V gene are LNHDA and SQIVND (reference sequence). The CDR3 has 15 residues. The V and J ends lost 1 base and 2 bases respectively, with 9 bases between them.

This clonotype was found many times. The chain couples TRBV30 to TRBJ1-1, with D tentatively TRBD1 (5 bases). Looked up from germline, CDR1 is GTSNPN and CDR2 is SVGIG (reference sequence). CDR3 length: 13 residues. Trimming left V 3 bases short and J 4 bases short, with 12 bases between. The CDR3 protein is CAWRDTGSTEAFF. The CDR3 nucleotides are TGTGCCTGGAGGGACACGGGGAGCACTGAAGCTTTCTTT.

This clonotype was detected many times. Written as DNA, the CDR3 is TGTGCCAGCAGTCGGGGACAGGCGGCGGGGGAGCAGTACTTC. It specifies CASSRGQAAGEQYF. The genes are TRBV28 and TRBJ2-7, with 8 bases aligning to TRBD1. The germline CDR1 and CDR2 sequences are MDHEN and SYDVKM. CDR3 length equals 14 residues. The ends lost 5 bases at V and 7 bases at J; junction bases unmatched: 10.

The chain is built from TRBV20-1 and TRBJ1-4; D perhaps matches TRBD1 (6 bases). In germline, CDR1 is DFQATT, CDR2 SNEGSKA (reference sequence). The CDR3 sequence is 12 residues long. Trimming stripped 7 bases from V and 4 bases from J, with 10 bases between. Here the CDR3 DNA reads TGCAGTGTCCGGGGGCTTAATGAAAAACTGTTTTTT. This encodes CSVRGLNEKLFF.

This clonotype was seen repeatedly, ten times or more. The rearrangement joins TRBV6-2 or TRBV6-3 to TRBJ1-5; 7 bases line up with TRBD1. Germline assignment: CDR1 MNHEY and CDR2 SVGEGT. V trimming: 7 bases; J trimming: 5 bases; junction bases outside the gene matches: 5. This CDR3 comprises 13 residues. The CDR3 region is CASNPQGYQPQHF. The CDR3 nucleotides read TGTGCCAGCAACCCACAGGGGTATCAGCCCCAGCATTTT.

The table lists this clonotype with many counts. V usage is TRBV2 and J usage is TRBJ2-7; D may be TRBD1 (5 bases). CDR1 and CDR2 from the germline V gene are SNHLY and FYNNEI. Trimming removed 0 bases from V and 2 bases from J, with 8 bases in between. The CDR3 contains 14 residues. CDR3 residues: CASSEARTPYEQYF. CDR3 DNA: TGTGCCAGCAGTGAAGCGAGGACACCCTACGAGCAGTACTTC.

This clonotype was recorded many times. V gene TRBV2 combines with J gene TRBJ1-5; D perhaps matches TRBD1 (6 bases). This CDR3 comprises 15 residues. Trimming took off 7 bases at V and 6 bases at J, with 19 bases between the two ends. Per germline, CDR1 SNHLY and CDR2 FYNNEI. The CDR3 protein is CASTMIQGLAQPQHF. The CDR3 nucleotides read TGTGCCAGCACTATGATACAGGGACTGGCTCAGCCCCAGCATTTT.

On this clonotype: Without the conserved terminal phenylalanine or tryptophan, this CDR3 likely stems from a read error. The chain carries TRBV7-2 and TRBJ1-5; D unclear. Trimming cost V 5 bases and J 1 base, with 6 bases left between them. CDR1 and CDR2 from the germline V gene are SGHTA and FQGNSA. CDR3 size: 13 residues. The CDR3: CASSPDSNQPQHL. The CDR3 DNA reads TGTGCCAGCAGCCCAGACAGCAATCAGCCCCAGCATCTT.

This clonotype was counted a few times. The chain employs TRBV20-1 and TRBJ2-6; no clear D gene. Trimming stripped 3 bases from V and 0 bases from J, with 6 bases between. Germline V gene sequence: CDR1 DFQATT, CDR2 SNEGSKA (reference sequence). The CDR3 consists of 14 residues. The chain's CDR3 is CSASFLSGANVLTF. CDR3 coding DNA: TGCAGTGCTAGTTTCCTCTCTGGGGCCAACGTCCTGACTTTC.

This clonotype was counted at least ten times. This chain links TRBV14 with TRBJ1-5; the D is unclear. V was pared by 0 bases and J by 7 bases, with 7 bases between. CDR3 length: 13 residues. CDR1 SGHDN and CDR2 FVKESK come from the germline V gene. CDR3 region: CASSQDWRQPQHF. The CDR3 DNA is TGTGCCAGCAGCCAAGACTGGAGACAGCCCCAGCATTTT.

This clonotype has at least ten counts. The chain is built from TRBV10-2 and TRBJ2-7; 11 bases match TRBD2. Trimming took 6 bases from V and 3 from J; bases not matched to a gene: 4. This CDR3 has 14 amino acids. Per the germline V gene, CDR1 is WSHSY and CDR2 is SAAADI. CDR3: CASRAGTSGYEQYF. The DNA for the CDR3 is TGCGCCAGCAGGGCCGGGACTAGCGGCTACGAGCAGTACTTC.

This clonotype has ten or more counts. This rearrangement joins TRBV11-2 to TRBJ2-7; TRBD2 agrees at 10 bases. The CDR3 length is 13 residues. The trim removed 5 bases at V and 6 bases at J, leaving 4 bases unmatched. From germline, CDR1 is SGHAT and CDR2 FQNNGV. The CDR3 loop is CASSPGLAIEQYF. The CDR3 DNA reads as TGTGCCAGCAGCCCGGGACTAGCGATCGAGCAGTACTTC.

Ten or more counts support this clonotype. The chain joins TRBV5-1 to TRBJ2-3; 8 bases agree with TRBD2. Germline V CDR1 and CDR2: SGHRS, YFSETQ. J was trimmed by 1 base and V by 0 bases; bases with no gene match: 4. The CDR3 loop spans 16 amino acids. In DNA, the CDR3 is TGCGCCAGCAGCTTGGCAGGGACTAGAGGCACAGATACGCAGTATTTT. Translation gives CASSLAGTRGTDTQYF.

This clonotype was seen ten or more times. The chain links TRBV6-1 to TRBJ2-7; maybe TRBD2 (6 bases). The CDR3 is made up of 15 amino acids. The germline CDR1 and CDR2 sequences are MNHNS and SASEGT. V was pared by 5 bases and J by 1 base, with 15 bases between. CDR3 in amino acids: CASSRDSTASYEQYF. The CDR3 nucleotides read TGTGCCAGCAGTCGGGACTCCACGGCGTCCTACGAGCAGTACTTC.

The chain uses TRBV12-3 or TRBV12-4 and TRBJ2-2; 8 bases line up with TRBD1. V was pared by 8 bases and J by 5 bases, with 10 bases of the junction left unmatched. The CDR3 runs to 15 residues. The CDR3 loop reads CASGTGQGRTGELFF. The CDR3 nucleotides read TGTGCCAGCGGGACCGGACAGGGTAGAACCGGGGAGCTGTTTTTT.

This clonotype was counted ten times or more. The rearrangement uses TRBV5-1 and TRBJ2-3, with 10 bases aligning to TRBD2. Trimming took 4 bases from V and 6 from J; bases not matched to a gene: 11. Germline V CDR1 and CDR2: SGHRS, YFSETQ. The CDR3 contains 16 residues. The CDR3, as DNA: TGCGCCAGCAGCCCTGAGAGCGGGAGGGTGGAGGATACGCAGTATTTT. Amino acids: CASSPESGRVEDTQYF.

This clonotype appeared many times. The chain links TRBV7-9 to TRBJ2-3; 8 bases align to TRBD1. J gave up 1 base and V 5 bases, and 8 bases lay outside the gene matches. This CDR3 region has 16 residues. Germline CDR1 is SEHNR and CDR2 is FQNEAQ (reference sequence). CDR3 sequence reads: CASSLLPGQGTDTQYF. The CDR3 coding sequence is TGTGCCAGCAGCCTCCTCCCGGGACAGGGCACAGATACGCAGTATTTT.